A single sample is the source of the 24 T cell receptor beta chains below, sequenced in a study of blood T cell repertoires in COVID-19. Assay used: immunoSEQ multiplex PCR; TCRdb lists only in-frame clones, some missing. The repertoire holds more than 300,000 clones, 86% seen once, with 3.5% to 4.5% in the top ten. Sequencing was carried out using PBMCs or T cells enriched from blood (not recorded which). The receptors originated from a man aged 25-40 years who had recovered from COVID-19.

The chain has TRBV11-3 and TRBJ2-2; 8 bases line up with TRBD1. The CDR3 sequence is 15 residues long. Germline V gives CDR1 SGHNT, CDR2 YENEEA. J was trimmed by 3 bases and V by 3 bases; bases with no gene match: 3. The chain's CDR3 is CASSFRGPDTGELFF. DNA of the CDR3: TGTGCCAGCAGCTTCAGGGGGCCCGACACCGGGGAGCTGTTTTTT.

CDR3 protein: CASSLYGGFIAGNTIYF. The DNA of the CDR3 is TGTGCCAGCAGCTTATATGGAGGGTTCATCGCTGGAAACACCATATATTTT. The genes are TRBV11-3 and TRBJ1-3; no clear D gene. The CDR3 has 17 amino acids. The V gene lost 2 bases and the J gene lost 2 bases, with 16 bases spanning the gap. CDR1 is SGHNT and CDR2 is YENEEA in the germline V gene.

DNA for the CDR3: TGTGCCAGCAGCCCGGGACACCTTTATGGCTACACCTTC. Encoded protein: CASSPGHLYGYTF. V gene TRBV28 combines with J gene TRBJ1-2; D is perhaps TRBD1 (6 bases). Trimming took off 6 bases at V and 5 bases at J, with 13 bases between the two ends. Germline V lookup: CDR1 MDHEN, CDR2 SYDVKM. There are 13 residues in the CDR3.

Details on this clone: The same CDR3 is also encoded by other DNA sequences in this sample. This sequence joins TRBV24-1 and TRBJ2-7, with TRBD1 matching over 8 bases. This CDR3 has 15 amino acids. Germline CDR1 and CDR2: KGHDR and SFDVKD. The V gene end was trimmed by 2 bases and the J gene end by 1 base; junction bases not matched to a gene: 3. Here the CDR3 DNA reads TGTGCCACCAGTGATTCCGGGACAGGATCCTACGAGCAGTACTTC. Translating gives CATSDSGTGSYEQYF.

V and J are TRBV4-2 and TRBJ1-1; D is undetermined. Between the trimmed V and J ends, which lost 0 bases and 5 bases, there was a span of 7 bases. From germline, CDR1 is LGHNA and CDR2 YNFKEQ. CDR3 size: 13 residues. The CDR3 spells CASSQEEGTEAFF. CDR3 in DNA: TGTGCCAGCAGCCAAGAAGAGGGAACTGAAGCTTTCTTT.

The genes are TRBV5-1 and TRBJ2-5, with 8 bases aligning to TRBD1. Per the germline V gene, CDR1 is SGHRS and CDR2 is YFSETQ. V lost 0 bases to trimming and J lost 7 bases; unmatched junction nucleotides: 5. CDR3 length: 14 amino acids. This CDR3 reads CASSLDGQGATQYF. The CDR3 DNA follows: TGCGCCAGCAGCTTGGATGGACAGGGAGCGACCCAGTACTTC.

This CDR3 is CASSIDPVIRGGGGYTF. CDR3 coding DNA: TGTGCCAGTAGTATAGACCCCGTGATTCGGGGGGGCGGTGGCTACACCTTC. The rearrangement links TRBV19 to TRBJ1-2; tentative D call: TRBD1 (6 bases). Deletions cut 0 bases from V and 7 bases from J, with 21 bases between. Per the germline V gene, CDR1 is LNHDA and CDR2 is SQIVND (reference sequence). The CDR3 spans 17 residues.

This clone was counted between two and nine times. The chain uses TRBV19 and TRBJ2-6; D is undetermined. V was trimmed by 6 bases and J by 4 bases, leaving 10 bases between them. The germline CDR1 and CDR2 sequences are LNHDA and SQIVND (reference sequence). CDR3 size: 14 residues. DNA for the CDR3: TGTGCCAGTAGGATGGTAGCCGGGGCCAACGTCCTGACTTTC. This translates into CASRMVAGANVLTF.

This chain uses TRBV18 with TRBJ1-5; D gene unclear. CDR1 KGHSH and CDR2 LQKENI come from the germline V gene. This CDR3 spans 15 amino acids. V was cut by 2 bases and J by 0 bases, with 8 bases left in between. CDR3 sequence reads: CASSPVPYSNQPQHF. The CDR3 nucleotides read TGTGCCAGCTCACCAGTTCCCTATAGCAATCAGCCCCAGCATTTT.

This sequence joins TRBV12-3 or TRBV12-4 and TRBJ1-1; D call uncertain. The V gene lost 5 bases and the J gene lost 4 bases, with 8 bases spanning the gap. This CDR3 has 12 residues. The CDR3 loop reads CASSTQVTEAFF. The CDR3 nucleotides read TGTGCCAGCAGTACCCAGGTCACTGAAGCTTTCTTT.

The V call is TRBV19, the J call TRBJ1-5; D is unclear. CDR1 is LNHDA and CDR2 is SQIVND in the germline V gene (reference sequence). V was shortened by 5 bases and J by 10 bases, with 15 bases between the two germline ends. The CDR3 is made up of 13 amino acids. CDR3 nucleotides: TGTGCCAGTAGTCCCCGGGAGGAGCAACCCCAGCATTTT. Translating gives CASSPREEQPQHF.

The V and J genes are TRBV5-6 and TRBJ1-5; maybe TRBD1 (6 bases). V was pared by 2 bases and J by 3 bases, with 12 bases between. Per germline, CDR1 SGHDT and CDR2 YYEEEE. The CDR3 consists of 15 residues. CDR3 residues: CASSFGQLNNQPQHF. The CDR3 DNA reads TGTGCCAGCAGCTTTGGACAGCTTAACAATCAGCCCCAGCATTTT.

In this sample, this clone turned up once. The rearrangement joins TRBV4-1 to TRBJ2-5; 9 bases map to TRBD2. This CDR3 spans 16 amino acids. Germline V gene lookup returns CDR1 MGHRA and CDR2 YSYEKL. The J segment lost 3 bases and the V segment lost 2 bases, leaving 7 bases of the junction unmatched. The CDR3 sequence: CASSQPGLALEETQYF. In DNA form, the CDR3 reads TGCGCCAGCAGCCAACCAGGACTAGCGCTGGAAGAGACCCAGTACTTC.

The V call is TRBV2, the J call TRBJ1-5; D is ambiguous. Trimming shortened V by 0 bases and J by 4 bases, and 4 bases separated the two germline ends. The CDR3 length is 13 residues. Germline V gene sequence: CDR1 SNHLY, CDR2 FYNNEI. CDR3 residues: CASSEAGNQPQHF. The DNA for the CDR3 is TGTGCCAGCAGTGAAGCCGGGAATCAGCCCCAGCATTTT.

V is TRBV7-2 and J is TRBJ2-3; D may be TRBD2 (6 bases). This CDR3 comprises 16 residues. Germline lookup yields CDR1 SGHTA and CDR2 FQGNSA. V lost 0 bases and J 8 bases, leaving 18 bases between the germline ends. In nucleotides, the CDR3 is TGTGCCAGCAGCTTAGCGCCCGGAAGGAGGGAGGTTACGCAGTATTTT. This encodes CASSLAPGRREVTQYF.

This chain links TRBV6-5 with TRBJ1-4; 8 nucleotides agree with TRBD1. The CDR3 sequence is 14 residues long. V shed 6 bases, J shed 6 bases, and the junction held 6 bases outside the gene matches. Germline CDR1 is MNHEY and CDR2 is SVGAGI. The CDR3 DNA reads TGTGCCAGCAGCCCACAGGGGGGAGATGAAAAACTGTTTTTT. Its translation: CASSPQGGDEKLFF.

V gene TRBV19 combines with J gene TRBJ1-4; no firm D call. The CDR3 totals 13 residues. Germline values: CDR1 LNHDA, CDR2 SQIVND (reference sequence). V was clipped by 8 bases and J by 8 bases, with 15 bases between them. CDR3 region: CASAWAEREKLFF. As DNA, the CDR3 is TGTGCCAGTGCCTGGGCCGAGAGAGAAAAACTGTTTTTT.

V is TRBV4-2 and J is TRBJ2-1; 12 nucleotides agree with TRBD2. Germline loops: CDR1 LGHNA, CDR2 YNFKEQ. This CDR3 has 14 amino acids. After removal of 1 base from V and 10 bases from J, the junction contained 2 bases not matched to a gene. The CDR3 region has the DNA TGTGCCAGCAGCCAAGGACTAGCGGGAGCCGAGCAGTTCTTC. Amino acid sequence: CASSQGLAGAEQFF.

The chain is built from TRBV5-1 and TRBJ2-7, with no clear D. This CDR3 has 13 amino acids. V lost 2 bases, J lost 5 bases, and 11 bases lay in between. The germline V gene encodes CDR1 SGHRS and CDR2 YFSETQ. In nucleotides, the CDR3 is TGCGCCAGCAGCTTCTCCAGGCCCAACGAGCAGTACTTC. This gives the protein CASSFSRPNEQYF.

This clone was recorded once. This chain connects TRBV2 to TRBJ1-1; TRBD1 matches 9 bases. Trimming removed 6 bases from V and 0 bases from J; junction bases left unmatched: 5. CDR3 size: 15 residues. From germline, CDR1 is SNHLY and CDR2 FYNNEI. The CDR3 region has the DNA TGTGCCAGCAGGGGGACAGGGATGATGAACACTGAAGCTTTCTTT. Its translation: CASRGTGMMNTEAFF.

The chain recombines TRBV9 with TRBJ2-5; TRBD1 agrees at 8 bases. Germline V gives CDR1 SGDLS, CDR2 YYNGEE. CDR3 size: 13 residues. V lost 4 bases, J lost 5 bases, and 4 bases stayed unmatched. CDR3 amino acids: CASSPRTGETQYF. CDR3 nucleotides: TGTGCCAGCAGCCCACGGACAGGGGAGACCCAGTACTTC.

The chain links TRBV20-1 to TRBJ1-1, with D possibly matching TRBD1 (6 bases). This CDR3 has 10 amino acids. Deletions cut 8 bases from V and 4 bases from J, with 8 bases between. Germline values: CDR1 DFQATT, CDR2 SNEGSKA (reference sequence). In nucleotides, the CDR3 is TGCAGTATACAGGGCACTGAAGCTTTCTTT. As protein: CSIQGTEAFF.

The rearrangement uses TRBV19 and TRBJ2-1; 8 nucleotides align to TRBD2. J gave up 5 bases and V 1 base, and 4 bases lay outside the gene matches. Germline CDR1 is LNHDA and CDR2 is SQIVND (reference sequence). CDR3 length equals 15 residues. The CDR3 region is CASSIVRGGHNEQFF. The CDR3 DNA is TGTGCCAGTAGTATAGTTCGGGGGGGCCACAATGAGCAGTTCTTC.

The chain uses TRBV7-2 and TRBJ1-2; possible D gene TRBD1, 5 bases. The CDR3 runs 13 residues. Germline loops: CDR1 SGHTA, CDR2 FQGNSA. Trimming pared 6 bases from V and 4 bases from J, leaving 12 bases between. In DNA form, the CDR3 reads TGTGCCAGCAGTCTTACAGGTCTCTATGGCTACACCTTC. Amino acid sequence: CASSLTGLYGYTF.